The 6 T cell receptor beta chains below come from one sample, sequenced in a study of cytomegalovirus exposure and HLA in healthy donors (dated by TCRdb to about 2017). The library was prepared using the immunoSEQ multiplex PCR assay. A mixture of 60 forward primers for TCR Vbeta segments and 13 reverse primers for TCR Jbeta segments was used in the multiplex PCR. TCRdb holds this immuneACCESS table with in-frame rearrangements only. Some clones are missing; in checked studies, unresolved V genes explain under half, and the rest has no known cause. This sample has some 98,000 clones in its table, and around 83% of those were observed once. Clones ranked in the top ten supply more than 3% of the sample. Sequencing was performed on PBMCs. These receptors were taken from a female donor in good health and CMV-seropositive.

The rearrangement joins TRBV23-1 to TRBJ2-2, with TRBD2 matching 8 bases. TRBV23-1 is placed among ORFs of uncertain function. V gave up 0 bases and J gave up 6 bases; unmatched junction bases: 12. CDR3 length equals 18 residues. The chain's CDR3 is CASSQSGGTSLRPGELFF. In DNA, the CDR3 is TGCGCCAGCAGTCAATCGGGAGGGACTAGTCTTCGACCCGGGGAGCTGTTTTTT.

The chain is built from TRBV12-5 and TRBJ1-1, with 7 positions matching TRBD1. Trimming removed 7 bases from V and 3 bases from J; junction bases left unmatched: 11. Germline assignment: CDR1 LGHNT and CDR2 FRNRAP. This CDR3 region has 15 residues. This CDR3 is CASAQRGGADTEAFF. CDR3 DNA sequence: TGTGCTAGTGCCCAGAGAGGGGGCGCTGACACTGAAGCTTTCTTT.

The CDR3 DNA sequence: TGTGCCAGCAGGAACAGGGGGGGGAACGAGCAGTACTTC. It translates to CASRNRGGNEQYF. This chain connects TRBV6-5 to TRBJ2-7; weak D call: TRBD1 (8 bases). Germline CDR1 and CDR2: MNHEY and SVGAGI. This CDR3 is 13 amino acids long. The V end lost 6 bases, the J end lost 5 bases, and 14 bases lay between the germline ends.

This rearrangement joins TRBV6-5 to TRBJ1-2; D remains unclear. Trimming left V 2 bases short and J 8 bases short, with 12 bases between. This CDR3 is 13 amino acids long. CDR1 is MNHEY and CDR2 is SVGAGI in the germline V gene. For the CDR3, the DNA is TGTGCCAGCAGTTACGGAGGCTCAAACGGCTACACCTTC. Protein sequence: CASSYGGSNGYTF.

This clone came up a few times. The V call is TRBV28, the J call TRBJ1-4, with D perhaps TRBD1 (5 bases). Trimming removed 0 bases from V and 7 bases from J, with 12 bases in between. The CDR3 contains 15 residues. From germline, CDR1 is MDHEN and CDR2 SYDVKM. CDR3 loop: CASSLWSREAEKLFF. The CDR3 coding sequence is TGTGCCAGCAGTTTATGGTCCAGGGAGGCTGAAAAACTGTTTTTT. The full variable domain, completed using reference TRBV28 and TRBJ1-4, is DVKVTQSSRYLVKRTGEKVFLECVQDMDHENMFWYRQDPGLGLRLIYFSYDVKMKEKGDIPEGYSVSREKKERFSLILESASTNQTSMYLCASSLWSREAEKLFFGSGTQLSVL.

This sequence joins TRBV5-1 and TRBJ2-1; 8 bases fit TRBD1. Germline CDR1 SGHRS, CDR2 YFSETQ. The CDR3 consists of 16 residues. V lost 0 bases and J lost 5; bases outside the gene matches: 7. For the CDR3, the DNA is TGCGCCAGCAGCTTGGGACTGGACAGGGTCCACAATGAGCAGTTCTTC. This gives the protein CASSLGLDRVHNEQFF.